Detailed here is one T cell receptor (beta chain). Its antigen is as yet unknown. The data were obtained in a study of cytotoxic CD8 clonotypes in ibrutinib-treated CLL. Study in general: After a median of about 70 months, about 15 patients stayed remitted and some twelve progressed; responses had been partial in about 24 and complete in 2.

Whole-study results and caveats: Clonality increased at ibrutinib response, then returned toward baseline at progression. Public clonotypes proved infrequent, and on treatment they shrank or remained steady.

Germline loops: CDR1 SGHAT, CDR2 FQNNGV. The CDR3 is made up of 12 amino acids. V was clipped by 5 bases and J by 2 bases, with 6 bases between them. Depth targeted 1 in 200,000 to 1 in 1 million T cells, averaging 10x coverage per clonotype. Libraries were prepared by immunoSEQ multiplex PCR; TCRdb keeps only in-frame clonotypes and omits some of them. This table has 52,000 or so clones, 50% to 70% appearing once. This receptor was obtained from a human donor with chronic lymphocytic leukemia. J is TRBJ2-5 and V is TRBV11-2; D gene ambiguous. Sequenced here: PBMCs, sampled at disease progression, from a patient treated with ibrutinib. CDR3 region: CASSAFQETQYF. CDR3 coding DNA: TGTGCCAGCAGCGCCTTTCAAGAGACCCAGTACTTC.